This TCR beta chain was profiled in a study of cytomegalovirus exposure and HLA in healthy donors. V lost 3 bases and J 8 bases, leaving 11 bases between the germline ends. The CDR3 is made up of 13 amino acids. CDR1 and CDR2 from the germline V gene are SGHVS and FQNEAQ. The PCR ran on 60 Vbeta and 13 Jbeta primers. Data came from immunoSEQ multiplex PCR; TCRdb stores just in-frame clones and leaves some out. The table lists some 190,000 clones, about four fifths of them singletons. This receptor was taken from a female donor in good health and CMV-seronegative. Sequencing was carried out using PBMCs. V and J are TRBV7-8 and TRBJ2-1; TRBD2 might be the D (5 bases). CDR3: CASSFNRDYEQFF. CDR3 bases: TGTGCCAGCAGCTTCAACCGGGATTATGAGCAGTTCTTC.